The T cell receptor beta chain under discussion was sequenced for a study of siplizumab effects on memory and regulatory T cells. Some 96,000 TCR templates per sample were assayed. Profiled with immunoSEQ multiplex PCR; TCRdb holds only in-frame clones, not every one. In the table there are about 68,000 clones, 93% of which are singletons. With 8 bases removed from V and 3 bases from J, the gap between germline ends came to 4 bases. This CDR3 is built from 10 residues. Germline loops: CDR1 LNHDA, CDR2 SQIVND (reference sequence). The TCR sequence derives from a human donor in good health. This rearrangement joins TRBV19 to TRBJ1-1; D uncertain. Sample: CD8+ T cells sorted from blood. Written as DNA, the CDR3 is TGTGCCAGTGGATACACTGAAGCTTTCTTT. Translation: CASGYTEAFF.